The 17 T cell receptor beta chains given below trace back to one sample, sequenced in a study of early T cells in non-severe SARS-CoV-2 infection. Each CDR3 protein is one row after TCRdb ran MiXCR on the 5' RACE reads. In the table there are some 39,000 distinct CDR3 sequences, about 4% of which are singletons. Sequencing was performed on whole blood. Receptors were obtained from an adult who was a healthcare worker with PCR-confirmed SARS-CoV-2 infection or an uninfected control (not recorded which).

This clonotype was seen many times. The CDR3 spells CASSNPGLSTVGSYNEQFF. Written as DNA, the CDR3 is TGTGCCAGCAGCAACCCGGGACTTTCAACCGTCGGCTCCTACAATGAGCAGTTCTTC. The genes are TRBV7-9 and TRBJ2-1; maybe TRBD2 (6 bases). V gave up 5 bases and J gave up 0 bases, with 23 bases separating them. From germline, CDR1 is SEHNR and CDR2 FQNEAQ (reference sequence). The CDR3 has 19 amino acids.

In this sample, this clonotype turned up many times. This chain uses TRBV5-6 with TRBJ1-1; a weak D match, TRBD1 (6 bases). Per germline, CDR1 SGHDT and CDR2 YYEEEE. The CDR3 is 16 residues long. Deletions cut 0 bases from V and 7 bases from J, with 19 bases between. The CDR3 region has the DNA TGTGCCAGCAGCTTGGTCCCCCAGGGGATAACGGTTGAAGCTTTCTTT. Translated: CASSLVPQGITVEAFF.

Ten or more counts support this clonotype. The chain joins TRBV6-6 to TRBJ1-2; weak D call: TRBD1 (6 bases). Germline V gene sequence: CDR1 MNHNY, CDR2 SVGAGI (reference sequence). V lost 2 bases to trimming and J lost 4 bases, with 8 bases between them. The CDR3 length is 13 residues. This chain's CDR3 is CASSYGGTYGYTF. The CDR3 nucleotides read TGTGCCAGCAGTTACGGGGGCACCTATGGCTACACCTTC.

This clonotype was counted many times. The CDR3 sequence is CASSLIQTETEAFF. The CDR3 nucleotides read TGTGCCAGCAGTTTAATTCAGACAGAGACTGAAGCTTTCTTT. J is TRBJ1-1 and V is TRBV28; perhaps TRBD1 as D (5 bases). This CDR3 has 14 amino acids. Germline CDR1 MDHEN, CDR2 SYDVKM. V lost 2 bases, J lost 5 bases, and 12 bases lay in between.

This clonotype appeared a few times. This sequence joins TRBV7-9 and TRBJ2-3; the D is unclear. The CDR3 has 11 residues. Trimming cost V 10 bases and J 4 bases, with 9 bases left between them. Germline-derived CDR1 and CDR2 are SEHNR and FQNEAQ (reference sequence). The CDR3 sequence: CATTFSDTQYF. The DNA for the CDR3 is TGTGCCACCACCTTTTCAGATACGCAGTATTTT.

There are a few counts of this clonotype. This chain links TRBV29-1 with TRBJ2-7; the D is unclear. The V end was cut by 2 bases, the J end by 3 bases, with 5 bases between. In germline, CDR1 is SQVTM, CDR2 ANQGSEA. The CDR3 has 11 residues. In DNA, the CDR3 is TGCAGCGTTGAACAGGACTACGAGCAGTACTTC. The encoded protein is CSVEQDYEQYF.

This clonotype was detected ten times or more. The J gene is TRBJ2-5, the V gene TRBV11-2; D possibly corresponds to TRBD2 (5 bases). CDR1 and CDR2 from the germline V gene are SGHAT and FQNNGV. Trimming took 4 bases from V and 3 from J, leaving 9 bases between them. There are 13 residues in the CDR3. The CDR3 bases are TGTGCCAGCAGCTCGGACTGGGAAGAGACCCAGTACTTC. Its translation: CASSSDWEETQYF.

Many counts were recorded for this clonotype. This chain links TRBV20-1 with TRBJ2-1; TRBD2 agrees at 9 bases. This CDR3 spans 15 amino acids. CDR1 is DFQATT, CDR2 SNEGSKA, per germline (reference sequence). The V and J ends lost 6 bases and 2 bases, in that order; junction bases with no gene match: 8. The CDR3 bases are TGCAGTGCCCATTCTAGCGGGGAACCCTACAATGAGCAGTTCTTC. This sequence encodes CSAHSSGEPYNEQFF.

This clonotype occurred many times. One end of the junction varies from germline; a read error may be responsible. The rearrangement joins TRBV7-7 to TRBJ2-2; TRBD1 or TRBD2 may be the D gene (5 bases each). Germline V gene lookup returns CDR1 SSHAT and CDR2 FNYEAQ (reference sequence). The CDR3 runs to 17 residues. CDR3 DNA: TGTGCTAGCAGCTCCGAACCGATGGGGGTTGGCACCGGGGAGCTGTTTTTT. It yields the protein CASSSEPMGVGTGELFF.

This clonotype showed up many times. The chain has TRBV15 and TRBJ2-3; no firm D call. The V end was cut by 4 bases, the J end by 3 bases, with 8 bases between. This CDR3 contains 13 residues. Germline V gene lookup returns CDR1 LNHNV and CDR2 YYDKDF (reference sequence). DNA for the CDR3: TGTGCCACCAGCAAGAGCCTAACAGATACGCAGTATTTT. Translating gives CATSKSLTDTQYF.

This clonotype was recorded at least ten times. This chain connects TRBV12-3 or TRBV12-4 to TRBJ2-3, with 11 bases lining up with TRBD1. The CDR3 runs 15 residues. V gave up 6 bases and J gave up 3 bases; unmatched junction bases: 5. This CDR3 is CASRIGQGATDTQYF. In DNA, the CDR3 is TGTGCCAGCAGGATCGGACAGGGGGCGACAGATACGCAGTATTTT.

On this clonotype: At one end, the junction sequence differs from germline, possibly due to a read error. The rearrangement joins TRBV5-1 to TRBJ2-4; D might be TRBD2 (5 bases). The CDR3 sequence is 16 residues long. Germline V gene sequence: CDR1 SGHRS, CDR2 YFSETQ. CDR3 coding DNA: TGCGCCAGCAGCCCCTGGGAGCTTCAGGCCAAAAACATTCAGCACTTC. Translation gives CASSPWELQAKNIQHF.

This clonotype showed up just a few times. V is TRBV24-1 and J is TRBJ2-3; D remains ambiguous. This CDR3 comprises 18 residues. Germline-derived CDR1 and CDR2 are KGHDR and SFDVKD. Between the trimmed V and J ends, which lost 3 bases and 1 base, there was a span of 19 bases. The CDR3 coding sequence is TGTGCCACCAGTGATGCCCCCGGGTGGCCTGGGGGCACAGATACGCAGTATTTT. Encoded protein: CATSDAPGWPGGTDTQYF.

This clonotype was counted many times. The chain uses TRBV3-1 and TRBJ1-2, with TRBD1 matching 10 bases. With V trimmed by 4 bases and J by 8 bases, 7 bases remained unmatched. This CDR3 contains 14 residues. Germline CDR1 reads LGHDT; CDR2 reads YNNKEL (reference sequence). DNA for the CDR3: TGTGCCAGCAGCCCGGGGACAGGGGACTCGGGCTACACCTTC. Protein: CASSPGTGDSGYTF.

This clonotype was found many times. The CDR3 here is CASSITGTEKLFF. CDR3 sequence (DNA): TGTGCCAGTAGTATAACCGGGACTGAAAAACTGTTTTTT. This chain connects TRBV19 to TRBJ1-4; D perhaps matches TRBD1 (5 bases). The V end was cut by 2 bases, the J end by 7 bases, with 8 bases between. The CDR3 covers 13 residues. Germline V gene lookup returns CDR1 LNHDA and CDR2 SQIVND (reference sequence).

This sequence joins TRBV27 and TRBJ1-5; D gene uncertain. Germline loops: CDR1 MNHEY, CDR2 SMNVEV (reference sequence). This CDR3 is 15 amino acids long. Trimming stripped 0 bases from V and 6 bases from J, with 12 bases between. In DNA, the CDR3 is TGTGCCAGCAGTTTATCGCATCCCAGAATTCAGCCCCAGCATTTT. Protein: CASSLSHPRIQPQHF.

At least ten counts were recorded for this clonotype. CDR3 nucleotides: TGTGCCAGCAGCTTAGTCGGTAGCGGGGGGGCTATGTACTTC. Its protein is CASSLVGSGGAMYF. The J gene is TRBJ2-7, the V gene TRBV7-2, with TRBD2 matching 11 bases. J gave up 12 bases and V 1 base, and 8 bases lay outside the gene matches. Per germline, CDR1 SGHTA and CDR2 FQGNSA. The CDR3 is 14 residues long.